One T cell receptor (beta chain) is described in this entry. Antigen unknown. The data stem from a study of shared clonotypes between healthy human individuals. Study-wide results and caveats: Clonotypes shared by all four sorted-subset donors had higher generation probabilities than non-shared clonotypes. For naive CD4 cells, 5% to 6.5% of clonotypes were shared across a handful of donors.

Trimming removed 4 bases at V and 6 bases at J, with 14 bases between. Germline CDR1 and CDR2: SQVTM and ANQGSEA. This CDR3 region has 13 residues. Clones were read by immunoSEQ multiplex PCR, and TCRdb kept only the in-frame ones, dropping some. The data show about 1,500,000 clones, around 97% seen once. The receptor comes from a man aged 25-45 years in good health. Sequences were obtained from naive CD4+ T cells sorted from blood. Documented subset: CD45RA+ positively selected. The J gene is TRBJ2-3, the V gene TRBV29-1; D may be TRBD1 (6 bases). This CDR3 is CSVGGLHVDTQYF. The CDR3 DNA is TGCAGCGTTGGGGGGCTTCATGTGGATACGCAGTATTTT.